This is a list of T cell receptor beta chains from one sample in a study of blood T cell repertoires in COVID-19. Sequencing was performed with immunoSEQ multiplex PCR; in TCRdb, only in-frame clones are kept and a portion is missing. The table has 95,000 to 150,000 clones, around 77% seen once. What was sequenced was peripheral blood. These receptors were taken from a human donor in a cohort sampled during active COVID-19. Each CDR3 is given with its conserved first and last residue. D genes are given only for firm matches. Size values are once, few and many counts, or a class for expanded clones, and some rows have none.

v_call	clone_size	d_call	j_call	cdr3_nt	cdr3_aa
TRBV6-1	few	.	TRBJ1-3	TGTGCCAGCAGTGAAGGTCAGGATTTTGGAAACACCATATATTTT	CASSEGQDFGNTIYF
TRBV27	.	TRBD1	TRBJ2-7	TGTGCCAGCAGTTTCGGGACAGGATCTTACGAGCAGTACTTC	CASSFGTGSYEQYF
TRBV5-1	.	TRBD2	TRBJ2-5	TGCGCCAGCAGCTTGGGACTAGCGGGATCCGCGGAGACCCAGTACTTC	CASSLGLAGSAETQYF
TRBV29-1	.	TRBD2	TRBJ2-7	TGCAGCGTAGAGCGGGAGGCTGGGAACGAGCAGTACTTC	CSVEREAGNEQYF
TRBV18	.	.	TRBJ1-3	TGTGCCAGCTCCCAAATTAACATCGGAAACACCATATATTTT	CASSQINIGNTIYF
TRBV5-5	.	.	TRBJ1-6	TGTGCCAGCAGCGACGAACAGGGTCCGGATTCACCCCTCCACTTT	CASSDEQGPDSPLHF
TRBV13	.	TRBD1	TRBJ2-7	TGTGCCAGCAGCTCCCGGGACAGGGGGTACCACGAGCAGTACTTC	CASSSRDRGYHEQYF
TRBV28	.	.	TRBJ1-3	TGTGCCAGCAGCCCACCTGGCGGCTACAGGTCTGGAAACACCATATATTTT	CASSPPGGYRSGNTIYF
TRBV27	.	.	TRBJ1-5	TGTGCCAGCAGTCAGACAGCTAGCAATCAGCCCCAGCATTTT	CASSQTASNQPQHF
TRBV6-5	.	.	TRBJ2-7	TGTGCCAGCAGTTCCCGGACCCTCTCCAAGGGGGAGCAGTACTTC	CASSSRTLSKGEQYF
TRBV6-5	.	.	TRBJ1-5	TGTGCCAGCAGTTACTCGGGGGCAAGGCAGCCCCAGCATTTT	CASSYSGARQPQHF
TRBV27	.	.	TRBJ1-5	TGTGCCAGCCAAGACCCAGGGAATTATAGCAATCAGCCCCAGCATTTT	CASQDPGNYSNQPQHF
TRBV10-1	.	.	TRBJ1-2	TGCGCCAGCAGCCCGGGGTACGCGTATGGCTACACCTTC	CASSPGYAYGYTF
TRBV24-1	.	.	TRBJ2-3	TGTGCCACCAGTGCCCGGGGGGCGGTAGATACGCAGTATTTT	CATSARGAVDTQYF
TRBV28	once	TRBD1	TRBJ1-5	TGTGCCAGCAGTTTGGGGGGACAGGGGAATCAGCCCCAGCATTTT	CASSLGGQGNQPQHF
TRBV28	once	.	TRBJ1-5	TGTGCCAGCAGGTTCAGGGGAATAGGTCAGCCCCAGCATTTT	CASRFRGIGQPQHF
TRBV27	few	.	TRBJ1-2	TGTGCCAGCAGTTTATCCGCGGACAGAGTCTCCTATGGCTACACCTTC	CASSLSADRVSYGYTF
TRBV27	.	.	TRBJ2-7	TGTGCCAGCAGTTTATCGGCAGGTACCTACGAGCAGTACTTC	CASSLSAGTYEQYF
TRBV7-8	.	TRBD2	TRBJ2-5	TGTGCCAGCAGTATGCGGACTAGCGGGGGCCCCCGGACCCAGTACTTC	CASSMRTSGGPRTQYF
TRBV6-6	.	.	TRBJ2-7	TGTGCCAGCAGTTACCCGGACACCTCCTACGAGCAGTACTTC	CASSYPDTSYEQYF
TRBV4-2	.	.	TRBJ2-7	TGTGCCAGCAGCCAAGATGTACAGCTCCTTCACGAGCAGTACTTC	CASSQDVQLLHEQYF
TRBV7-9	.	TRBD2	TRBJ2-7	TGTGCCAGCAGCACAAGCGGGGCCACCCATTACGAGCAGTACTTC	CASSTSGATHYEQYF
TRBV3-1/TRBV3-2	few	TRBD2	TRBJ2-1	TGTGCCAGCAGCCACACGGGGGGTTCCTACAATGAGCAGTTCTTC	CASSHTGGSYNEQFF
TRBV6-1	.	.	TRBJ1-5	TGTGCCAGCAGTGAACCCGGCGGACAGACGAATAGCAATCAGCCCCAGCATTTT	CASSEPGGQTNSNQPQHF
TRBV3-1/TRBV3-2	.	TRBD1	TRBJ2-5	TGTGCCAGCAGCCAAACTACCGGGACAGAGAGTGGGACCCAGTACTTC	CASSQTTGTESGTQYF
TRBV5-4	.	.	TRBJ1-2	TGTGCCAGCAGCCATACAGGTGGGGATGGCTACACCTTC	CASSHTGGDGYTF